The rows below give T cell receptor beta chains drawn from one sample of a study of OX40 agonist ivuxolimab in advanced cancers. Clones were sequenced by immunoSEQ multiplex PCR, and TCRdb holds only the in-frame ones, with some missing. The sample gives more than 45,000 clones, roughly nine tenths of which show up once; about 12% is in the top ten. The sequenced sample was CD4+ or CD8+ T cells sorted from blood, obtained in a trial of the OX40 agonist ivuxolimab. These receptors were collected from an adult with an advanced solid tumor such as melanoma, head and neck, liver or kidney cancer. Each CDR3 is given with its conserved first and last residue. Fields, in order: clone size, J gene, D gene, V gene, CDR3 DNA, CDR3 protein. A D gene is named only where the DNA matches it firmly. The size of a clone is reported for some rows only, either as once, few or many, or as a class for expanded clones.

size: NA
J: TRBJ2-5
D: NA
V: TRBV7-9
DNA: TGTGCCAGCAGCTCCGGGGCCCAGACGGAGACCCAGTACTTC
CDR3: CASSSGAQTETQYF

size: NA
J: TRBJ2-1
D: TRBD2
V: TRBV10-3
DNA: TGTGCCATCAGTGGGATCCTTGAAAATAGCGGGGGATTTTCCTACAATGAGCAGTTCTTC
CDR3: CAISGILENSGGFSYNEQFF

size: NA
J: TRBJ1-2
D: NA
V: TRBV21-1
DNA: TGTGCCAGCAGCATGGATAGGGCTCGAGTTCCTGAACTCTATGGCTACACCTTC
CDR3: CASSMDRARVPELYGYTF

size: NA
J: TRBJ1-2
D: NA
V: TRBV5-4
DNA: TGTGCCAGCAGCTCCGGCTTATGGGGTGCTGGTGGCTACACCTTC
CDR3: CASSSGLWGAGGYTF

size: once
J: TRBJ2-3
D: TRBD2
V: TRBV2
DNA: TGTGCCAGCAGTGGAGCTGAGGGAGGGCTTCAAGGTACGCAGTATTTT
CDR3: CASSGAEGGLQGTQYF

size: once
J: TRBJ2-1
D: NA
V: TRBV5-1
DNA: TGCGCCAGCAGCTTGTATGCCAGTGAGAGCTCCTACAATGAGCAGTTCTTC
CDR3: CASSLYASESSYNEQFF

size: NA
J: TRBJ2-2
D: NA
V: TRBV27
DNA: TGTGCCAGCAGTAGCGGTGGCGGGGAGCTGTTTTTT
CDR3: CASSSGGGELFF

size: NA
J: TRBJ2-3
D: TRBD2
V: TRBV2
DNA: TGTGCCAGTGGACTAGCGAGCACAGATACGCAGTATTTT
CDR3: CASGLASTDTQYF

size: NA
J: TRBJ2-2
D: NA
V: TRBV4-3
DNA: TGCGCCAGCAGCCAAGTTGGCGAGAACACCGGGGAGCTGTTTTTT
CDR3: CASSQVGENTGELFF

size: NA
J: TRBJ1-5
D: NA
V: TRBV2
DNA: TGTGCCAGCAAGACAGGAGATAGCAATCAGCCCCAGCATTTT
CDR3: CASKTGDSNQPQHF

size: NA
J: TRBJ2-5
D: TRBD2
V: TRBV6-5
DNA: TGTGCCAGCAGTGGGACTAGCTGGGAGACCCAGTACTTC
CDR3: CASSGTSWETQYF

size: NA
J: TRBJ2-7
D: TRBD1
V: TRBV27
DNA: TGTGCCAGCAGTTTGGGGACAGGGCCCTACGAGCAGTACTTC
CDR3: CASSLGTGPYEQYF

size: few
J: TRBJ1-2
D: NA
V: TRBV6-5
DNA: TGTGCCAGCAGCCCCCCAGGGCGTAGTGGCTACACCTTC
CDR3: CASSPPGRSGYTF

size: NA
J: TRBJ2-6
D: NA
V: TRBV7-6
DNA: TGTGCCAGCAGCTTAGCTATTAGCTCTGGGGCCAACGTCCTGACTTTC
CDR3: CASSLAISSGANVLTF

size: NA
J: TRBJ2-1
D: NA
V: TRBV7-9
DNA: TGTGCCAGCAGCCCCCTCGGTAATGGCGCCTCCTACAATGAGCAGTTCTTC
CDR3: CASSPLGNGASYNEQFF

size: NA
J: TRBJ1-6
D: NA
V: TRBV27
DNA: TGTGCCAGCACCGGTTCCTATAATTCACCCCTCCACTTT
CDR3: CASTGSYNSPLHF

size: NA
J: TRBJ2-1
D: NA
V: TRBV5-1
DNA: TGCGCCAGCAGCTTCTTCGTCCGCAATGAGCAGTTCTTC
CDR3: CASSFFVRNEQFF

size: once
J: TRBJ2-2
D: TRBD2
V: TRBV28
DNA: TGTGCCAGCAGTTCGCGGACTAGCGGGAGTGGCACCGGGGAGCTGTTTTTT
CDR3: CASSSRTSGSGTGELFF

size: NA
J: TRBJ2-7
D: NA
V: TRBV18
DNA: TGTGCCAGCTCACCACCCGGGGGCGAGCAGTACTTC
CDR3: CASSPPGGEQYF

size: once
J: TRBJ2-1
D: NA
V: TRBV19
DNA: TGTGCCAGTGTCGACGTGTCCTACAATGAGCAGTTCTTC
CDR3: CASVDVSYNEQFF

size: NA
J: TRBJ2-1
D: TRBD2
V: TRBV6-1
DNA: TGTGCCAGCAGTGAATGGATCACTAGCGGGAGCCACAATGAGCAGTTCTTC
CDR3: CASSEWITSGSHNEQFF

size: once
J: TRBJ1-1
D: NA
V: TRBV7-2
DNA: TGTGCCAGCAGCTCGAGTCTGAACACTGAAGCTTTCTTT
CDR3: CASSSSLNTEAFF

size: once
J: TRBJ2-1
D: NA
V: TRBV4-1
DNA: TGCGCCAGCAGCCCGGGGAATGAGCAGTTCTTC
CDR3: CASSPGNEQFF

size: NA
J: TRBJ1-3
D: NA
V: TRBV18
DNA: TGTGCCAGCTCACCACCAGAGCGTTTACCCTCTGGAAACACCATATATTTT
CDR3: CASSPPERLPSGNTIYF